The 17 T cell receptor beta chains in this list originate from one sample, sequenced in a study of beta chain features in type 1 diabetes. The investigators reverse transcribed all of the isolated RNA, so they sequenced expressed TCRB transcripts. Clones were sequenced by immunoSEQ multiplex PCR, and TCRdb holds only the in-frame ones, with some missing. The table includes under 350,000 clones, under 8.5% detected once. Sequencing used central memory CD4+ T cells from blood. The receptors stem from a woman under 30 in good health.

The table lists this clone with a few counts. The CDR3 bases are TGCGCCAGCAGCCATCGTCGACAGGGGAGGCGCTACGAGCAGTACGTC. The encoded protein is CASSHRRQGRRYEQYV. The chain recombines TRBV4-3 with TRBJ2-7, with 8 positions matching TRBD1. CDR3 length: 16 residues. Germline loops: CDR1 LGHNA, CDR2 YSLEER. The V gene end was trimmed by 3 bases and the J gene end by 3 bases; junction bases not matched to a gene: 10.

The chain carries TRBV5-6 and TRBJ2-5; D ambiguous. CDR1 and CDR2 (germline): SGHDT, YYEEEE. V shed 1 base and J shed 0 bases, with 7 bases lying between them. The CDR3 has 14 amino acids. The CDR3 DNA is TGTGCCAGCAGCTTGTTTCAGTACCAAGAGACCCAGTACTTC. Translation gives CASSLFQYQETQYF. The whole variable domain, remainder taken from reference TRBV5-6 and TRBJ2-5, is DAGVTQSPTHLIKTRGQQVTLRCSPKSGHDTVSWYQQALGQGPQFIFQYYEEEERQRGNFPDRFSGHQFPNYSSELNVNALLLGDSALYLCASSLFQYQETQYFGPGTRLLVL.

Notes on this clone: The same CDR3 is also encoded by other DNA sequences in this sample. This chain uses TRBV5-1 with TRBJ2-1; 7 positions match TRBD1. V lost 4 bases and J lost 4; bases outside the gene matches: 5. Germline V gene lookup returns CDR1 SGHRS and CDR2 YFSETQ. This CDR3 region has 14 residues. The DNA of the CDR3 is TGCGCCAGCAGCCCCGGGGACAGTTACAATGAGCAGTTCTTC. Translated, it gives CASSPGDSYNEQFF.

This clone was seen more than once but under ten times. This chain connects TRBV2 to TRBJ1-5; TRBD1 aligns across 8 bases. V was pared by 3 bases and J by 2 bases, with 3 bases of the junction left unmatched. CDR3 length: 15 amino acids. The germline gives CDR1 SNHLY, CDR2 FYNNEI. The CDR3, as DNA: TGTGCCAGCAGTGAGCAGGGGGCCGGCAATCAGCCCCAGCATTTT. It translates to CASSEQGAGNQPQHF.

This clone was recorded at least ten times. J is TRBJ2-1 and V is TRBV5-1; D not resolved. V was cut by 5 bases and J by 8 bases, with 17 bases left in between. The CDR3 runs 14 residues. The germline gives CDR1 SGHRS, CDR2 YFSETQ. Here the CDR3 DNA reads TGCGCCAGCAGTGCACCGGCCCTAAACGATGAGCAGTTCTTC. The encoded protein is CASSAPALNDEQFF.

The V and J genes are TRBV7-6 and TRBJ1-4, with D hard to call. The V end lost 7 bases, the J end lost 5 bases, and 14 bases lay between the germline ends. The germline V gene has CDR1 SGHVS and CDR2 FNYEAQ. The CDR3 sequence is 14 residues long. CDR3 residues: CASTLTFSNEKLFF. The CDR3 bases are TGTGCCAGCACCCTCACTTTCTCCAATGAAAAACTGTTTTTT.

This chain uses TRBV5-1 with TRBJ2-3; D is ambiguous. This CDR3 comprises 15 residues. V lost 0 bases and J lost 2, with 10 bases in between. Germline V CDR1 and CDR2: SGHRS, YFSETQ. The CDR3: CASSLAVLSTDTQYF. The CDR3 DNA follows: TGCGCCAGCAGCTTGGCGGTATTGTCCACAGATACGCAGTATTTT.

Many counts were recorded for this clone. The rearrangement links TRBV7-2 to TRBJ2-7; D remains ambiguous. The germline gives CDR1 SGHTA, CDR2 FQGNSA. CDR3 length equals 14 residues. V lost 5 bases and J lost 5, with 16 bases in between. CDR3 sequence reads: CASSPSLGYHEQYF. The CDR3 nucleotides read TGTGCCAGCAGCCCGAGTTTAGGTTACCACGAGCAGTACTTC.

This clone turned up a few times. One junction end does not reproduce the germline sequence, and a read error may be involved. Additional DNA sequences in this sample encode the identical CDR3. The chain is built from TRBV5-4 and TRBJ2-3, with a weak D call TRBD1 (6 bases). CDR3 length equals 13 residues. CDR1 and CDR2 (germline): SGHNT, YYREEE (reference sequence). DNA of the CDR3: TGTGCTAGCAGCTTGGGGGCAAGAGATACGCAGTATTTT. Protein: CASSLGARDTQYF. Drawing the rest from reference TRBV5-4 and TRBJ2-3, the complete variable domain is ETGVTQSPTHLIKTRGQQVTLRCSSQSGHNTVSWYQQALGQGPQFIFQYYREEENGRGNFPPRFSGLQFPNYSSELNVNALELDDSALYLCASSLGARDTQYFGPGTRLTVL.

This clone occurred a few times. The V and J genes are TRBV7-2 and TRBJ1-2; 9 nucleotides match TRBD1. Trimming took 5 bases from V and 5 from J; bases not matched to a gene: 9. CDR1 and CDR2 (germline): SGHTA, FQGNSA. The CDR3 sequence is 15 residues long. CDR3 sequence (DNA): TGTGCCAGCAGCCGACAGGGGGACGGACTTTATGGCTACACCTTC. Protein: CASSRQGDGLYGYTF. Supplemented by reference TRBV7-2 and TRBJ1-2, the full variable domain reads GAGVSQSPSNKVTEKGKDVELRCDPISGHTALYWYRQSLGQGLEFLIYFQGNSAPDKSGLPSDRFSAERTGGSVSTLTIQRTQQEDSAVYLCASSRQGDGLYGYTFGSGTRLTVV.

This clone was counted a few times. The chain links TRBV5-1 to TRBJ1-2; maybe TRBD1 (6 bases). CDR3 length: 13 amino acids. Trimming stripped 0 bases from V and 8 bases from J, with 11 bases between. The germline V gene has CDR1 SGHRS and CDR2 YFSETQ. The CDR3 DNA reads as TGCGCCAGCAGCTTGGAACAGGGTTACGGCTACACCTTC. This gives the protein CASSLEQGYGYTF.

This clone was counted between two and nine times. The chain is built from TRBV2 and TRBJ2-7; 8 nucleotides agree with TRBD1. CDR3 length: 14 amino acids. The germline gives CDR1 SNHLY, CDR2 FYNNEI. The ends lost 8 bases at V and 2 bases at J; junction bases unmatched: 8. The CDR3 DNA sequence: TGTGCCAGCGGAAAAGGACAGGGAACCTACGAGCAGTACTTC. This translates into CASGKGQGTYEQYF.

The chain joins TRBV27 to TRBJ2-6; D not resolved. Germline V gives CDR1 MNHEY, CDR2 SMNVEV (reference sequence). The CDR3 is made up of 14 amino acids. Trimming pared 5 bases from V and 0 bases from J, leaving 5 bases between. CDR3 bases: TGTGCCAGCAGTCTTAGCTCTGGGGCCAACGTCCTGACTTTC. Residues: CASSLSSGANVLTF.

The gene calls are TRBV27 and TRBJ1-6; D unresolved. Germline-derived CDR1 and CDR2 are MNHEY and SMNVEV (reference sequence). The CDR3 is 17 residues long. Trimming cost V 6 bases and J 5 bases, with 20 bases left between them. Here the CDR3 reads CASRLPSKGGNNSPLHF. CDR3 sequence (DNA): TGTGCCAGCAGACTACCCTCAAAAGGTGGGAATAATTCACCCCTCCACTTT.

The rearrangement uses TRBV19 and TRBJ1-5; TRBD1 aligns across 7 bases. The CDR3 sequence is 16 residues long. Germline CDR1 and CDR2: LNHDA and SQIVND (reference sequence). Germline trimming cut 6 bases from V and 2 bases from J; bases unmatched to any gene: 10. The CDR3, as DNA: TGTGCCAGTAGAAAGGGGGCCTCTGGGGGCAATCAGCCCCAGCATTTT. Its translation is CASRKGASGGNQPQHF.

Turning to this clone: Other DNA sequences in this sample translate to the same CDR3. CDR3 residues: CASSLDLNTEAFF. DNA for the CDR3: TGTGCCAGCAGCTTAGATCTGAACACTGAAGCTTTCTTT. The V and J genes are TRBV7-9 and TRBJ1-1; D is unclear. V was pared by 1 base and J by 0 bases, with 3 bases between. The length of the CDR3 is 13 residues. CDR1 SEHNR and CDR2 FQNEAQ come from the germline V gene (reference sequence).

The chain uses TRBV18 and TRBJ1-5; D is ambiguous. Trimming cost V 1 base and J 0 bases, with 7 bases left between them. Germline V gene sequence: CDR1 KGHSH, CDR2 LQKENI. The CDR3 has 15 residues. CDR3 sequence (DNA): TGTGCCAGCTCACCACAGGCGGATAGCAATCAGCCCCAGCATTTT. Amino acid sequence: CASSPQADSNQPQHF.